The rows below give T cell receptor beta chains drawn from one sample of a study of blood T cell repertoires in COVID-19. Clones were read by immunoSEQ multiplex PCR, and TCRdb kept only the in-frame ones, dropping some. The sample comprises about 140,000 clones, 88% of which are singletons, and over 2% rests with the top ten. Sequencing was performed on peripheral blood. The receptor set was obtained from a human donor with COVID-19, enrolled during active disease. The donor label of this sample is uncertain. Both conserved end residues are part of each CDR3.

V,J,CDR3
TRBV7-9,TRBJ2-7,CASSLRDSSEQYF
TRBV11-2,TRBJ1-4,CASSLNRVGEKLFF
TRBV19,TRBJ2-1,CASSIGTGYYNEQFF
TRBV15,TRBJ2-7,CATSRGGFRDEQYF
TRBV29-1,TRBJ1-1,CSVFVGARTEAFF
TRBV28,TRBJ2-1,CASSLFGQGRSNEQFF
TRBV6-1,TRBJ2-2,CASSEAPIGGARTGELFF
TRBV7-2,TRBJ2-1,CASSLNGLAGNGEQFF
TRBV5-4,TRBJ2-7,CASSSPRTGYLQYF
TRBV3-1/TRBV3-2,TRBJ1-2,CASSQGPTGGGYTF
TRBV28,TRBJ1-6,CASMGQEGSWALHF
TRBV3-1/TRBV3-2,TRBJ1-5,CASSRQGSNQPQHF
TRBV18,TRBJ1-2,CASSPQMGGGDGYTF
TRBV11-2,TRBJ2-7,CASSLDGGQAYEQYF
TRBV7-7,TRBJ2-5,CASSLGGSGGGRETQYF
TRBV5-1,TRBJ2-5,CASSLNVDRAETQYF
TRBV28,TRBJ1-2,CASSAGQPYGYTF
TRBV29-1,TRBJ1-1,CSVIKGSWDTEAFF
TRBV18,TRBJ1-5,CASSPDTGRQHF
TRBV5-1,TRBJ2-5,CASSGSSAVYQETQYF
TRBV7-3,TRBJ1-1,CASSSRQGGTEAFF
TRBV6-5,TRBJ1-4,CASSTGQGREKLFF
TRBV7-3,TRBJ2-7,CASSLSARTVRPYF
TRBV10-3,TRBJ2-6,CAISELAIQPRNPSGANVLTF